The 6 T cell receptor beta chains listed next were all sequenced from one sample in a study of T cell responses to AZD1222 COVID-19 vaccine. The protocol was immunoSEQ multiplex PCR, while the TCRdb copy is restricted to in-frame clones and leaves out a portion. The sample has some 96,000 clones, approximately 87% seen once. The sequencing here drew on peripheral blood, taken on day 0 of AZD1222 vaccination. The receptor set was obtained from an adult in good health.

V usage is TRBV2 and J usage is TRBJ1-6; 8 bases line up with TRBD1. The germline CDR1 and CDR2 sequences are SNHLY and FYNNEI. The CDR3 covers 15 residues. V gave up 6 bases and J gave up 8 bases; unmatched junction bases: 9. CDR3 amino acids: CASRNRTGRHSPLHF. The CDR3 DNA follows: TGTGCCAGCAGGAACAGGACAGGGAGGCATTCACCCCTCCACTTT.

V is TRBV6-5 and J is TRBJ1-3, with D unresolved. The V gene lost 3 bases and the J gene lost 3 bases, with 15 bases spanning the gap. Looked up from germline, CDR1 is MNHEY and CDR2 is SVGAGI. This CDR3 has 16 residues. CDR3 sequence reads: CASSYNAGMDGNTIYF. For the CDR3, the DNA is TGTGCCAGCAGTTATAATGCGGGGATGGATGGAAACACCATATATTTT.

The chain recombines TRBV7-6 with TRBJ2-3, with 7 bases that match TRBD1. Germline loops: CDR1 SGHVS, CDR2 FNYEAQ. Trimming at V came to 5 bases and at J to 0 bases, leaving 5 bases not matched to a gene. This CDR3 contains 15 residues. CDR3 in DNA: TGTGCCAGCAGCCGAGGACAGGTTAGCACAGATACGCAGTATTTT. Amino acids: CASSRGQVSTDTQYF.

This sequence joins TRBV5-6 and TRBJ1-2; D not resolved. The ends were cut back, 0 bases at V and 5 bases at J, with 8 bases in the middle. This CDR3 has 13 amino acids. In germline, CDR1 is SGHDT, CDR2 YYEEEE. CDR3 nucleotides: TGTGCCAGCAGCTTGGCCGGGAGGTATGGCTACACCTTC. Protein: CASSLAGRYGYTF.

This chain uses TRBV6-2 or TRBV6-3 with TRBJ2-7; a weak D match, TRBD2 (6 bases). Trimming pared 6 bases from V and 3 bases from J, leaving 18 bases between. This CDR3 comprises 15 residues. Germline V gene sequence: CDR1 MNHEY, CDR2 SVGEGT. CDR3 loop: CASSPGGIQYYEQYF. The CDR3 nucleotides read TGTGCCAGCAGCCCCGGGGGAATTCAGTACTACGAGCAGTACTTC.

The chain links TRBV11-2 to TRBJ2-7; D perhaps matches TRBD2 (6 bases). The germline V and J ends were trimmed by 5 bases and 4 bases, with 12 bases remaining between them. CDR3 length: 13 residues. Germline CDR1 and CDR2: SGHAT and FQNNGV. The CDR3 nucleotides read TGTGCCAGCAGCCCGGGACTCGATTACGAGCAGTACTTC. As protein: CASSPGLDYEQYF.